This T cell receptor beta chain was captured in a study of Ad26.COV2.S vaccination and SARS-CoV-2 variants (dated by TCRdb to about 2021). About the investigation overall: Donors in the vaccine arm were drawn from COV1001, a multicentre, randomized, double-blind, placebo-controlled phase I-IIa trial testing Ad26.COV2.S in healthy adults. Dosing of Ad26.COV2.S was intramuscular, at either 5x10^10 or 1x10^11 viral particles, delivered as one shot or as two shots spaced 56 days apart. Trial participants were randomized into five groups of five: low-dose or high-dose Ad26.COV2.S given once or twice, or placebo on both occasions. A total of around 32 samples were included in the TCR-sequenced set, comprising 19 Ad26.COV2.S vaccine recipients, 5 placebo recipients and 8 SARS-CoV-2 convalescent individuals. Throughout the experiments and outcome assessment, investigators stayed blinded to trial group allocation. TCRbeta repertoire sequencing served as the tool for gauging how specific and how broad the SARS-CoV-2-reactive T cell receptors were following Ad26.COV2.S vaccination. Study-level results and caveats: It was noted by the authors that total T cell responses may have been underestimated by the TCR breadth and depth analyses. Higher spike-specific TCR breadth was observed in Ad26.COV2.S recipients than in placebo recipients (P = 0.0014). After vaccination, spike-specific CD8+ and CD4+ T cell responses were reported to show substantial breadth. The study was not powered for comparison of responses between vaccine doses or regimens. Non-spike TCR breadth was comparable between vaccine and placebo recipients, consistent with the vaccine containing only spike.

The treatment or condition label on this specimen signifies: around 19 received Ad26.COV2.S at low or high dose, single or two shots; 5 received placebo; per-sample allocation not given. For vaccine and placebo recipients, repertoires were sequenced using samples collected on day 63 after the first injection. Cohort 1b enrolled about two dozen adults aged 18-55 years at a single site in Boston, USA, between 29 July and 7 August 2020. Ad26.COV2.S consisted of a replication-incompetent adenovirus type 26 vector by which a prefusion-stabilized SARS-CoV-2 spike protein from the original Wuhan strain was expressed. The immunoSEQ Assay was used to sequence TCRbeta CDR3 regions. After extraction, genomic DNA underwent amplification by bias-controlled multiplex PCR, followed by high-throughput sequencing. Per the original workflow: Collapsing and filtering of sequences were performed to quantify the absolute abundance of each unique TCRbeta CDR3 region. T cell fraction was estimated by normalization of TCRbeta template counts to usable DNA, with usable DNA being measured through amplification of reference genes present in all nucleated cells. Repertoire TCRs were annotated as SARS-CoV-2-specific when V gene, CDR3 amino acid sequence and J gene were exactly matched to a known reactive TCR set. The reference SARS-CoV-2 TCR set was derived from MIRA and filtered for enrichment in COVID-19-positive ImmuneCODE repertoires, a step that removed public or cross-reactive TCRs. Using the MIRA antigens, annotated TCRs were further analysed by specific ORF or by position within an ORF. Depth was the summed frequency of annotated unique rearrangements, while breadth was defined as annotated unique rearrangements over total unique productive rearrangements. Group comparisons of TCR breadth used two-sided Wilcoxon rank-sum tests. In its TCRdb copy, this immuneACCESS table keeps in-frame sequences only and misses some clones. Where compared with another copy, unresolved V genes explain less than half of these, and the others have no known cause. That table is the source of V, J and clone size, and D and trimming were worked out from the DNA. Within this sample are more than 300,000 clones, with about 89% of them counted one time only. The ten largest clones add up to around 5% of the sample.

A remark on this clone: Its antigen target is currently unknown. Base-call qualities are not available, and no considerably larger clone is one nucleotide away.

The TCR comes from a person between 18 and 65 years old who received the Ad26.COV2.S COVID-19 vaccine or a placebo. The sample in question was peripheral blood, obtained in a trial of Ad26.COV2.S vaccine versus placebo.

The nucleotide sequence is TGTGCCATCAGACCGGGACAGGGAGGTGGGAACTATGGCTACACCTTC. Its protein reads: CAIRPGQGGGNYGYTF. The V and J segments used are TRBV10-3 and TRBJ1-2; 9 of the junction bases match TRBD1. Trimmed from V: 6 bases; trimmed from J: 2 bases; junction bases lacking a gene match: 10. Based on the germline V gene, the CDR1 and CDR2 sequences are ENHRY and SYGVKD. The CDR3 has 16 amino acids, counting the end cysteine and phenylalanine. Only CDR3 DNA remains: 48 bases, in frame from the first base.